Following are 2 T cell receptor beta chains from one sample sequenced in a study of CD8+CD57+ T cells in acquired aplastic anemia. Genomic DNA provided the template from which TCR beta VDJ and CDR3 profiles were obtained. TCRdb re-analysed the reads in MiXCR, keeping a single row per CDR3 protein. The data contain hundreds of thousands of distinct CDR3 sequences, roughly three fifths of them singletons. The specimen sequenced was sorted CD4+, CD8+, or CD8+CD57+ T cells (not recorded which) from PBMCs. These receptors came from a human donor with severe aplastic anemia or a healthy control (not recorded which).

The chain combines TRBV9 with TRBJ2-7; 10 bases are a match to TRBD1. The CDR3 is made up of 15 amino acids. The germline V gene has CDR1 SGDLS and CDR2 YYNGEE. V lost 3 bases to trimming and J lost 3 bases; unmatched junction nucleotides: 6. CDR3 in DNA: TGTGCCAGCAGCGCGACAGGGGGCCGACTCTACGAGCAGTACTTC. Translating it yields CASSATGGRLYEQYF.

This clonotype was picked up one time. The chain recombines TRBV7-2 with TRBJ1-3, with D uncertain. The CDR3 loop spans 14 amino acids. The germline gives CDR1 SGHTA, CDR2 FQGNSA. Trimming pared 2 bases from V and 0 bases from J, leaving 5 bases between. The CDR3 bases are TGTGCCAGCAGCTTAACAGCCTCTGGAAACACCATATATTTT. Encoded protein: CASSLTASGNTIYF.